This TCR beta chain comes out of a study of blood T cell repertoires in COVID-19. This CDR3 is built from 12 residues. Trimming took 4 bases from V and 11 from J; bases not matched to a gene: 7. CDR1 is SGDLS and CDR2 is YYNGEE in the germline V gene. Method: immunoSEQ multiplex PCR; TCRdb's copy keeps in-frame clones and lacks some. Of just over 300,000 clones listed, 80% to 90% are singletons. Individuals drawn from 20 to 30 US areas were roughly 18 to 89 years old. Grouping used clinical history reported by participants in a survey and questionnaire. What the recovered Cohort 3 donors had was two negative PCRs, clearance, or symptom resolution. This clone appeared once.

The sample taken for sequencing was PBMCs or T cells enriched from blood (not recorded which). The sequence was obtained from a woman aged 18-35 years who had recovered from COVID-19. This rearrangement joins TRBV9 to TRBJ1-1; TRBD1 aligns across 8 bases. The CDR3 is CASSPLTGVAFF. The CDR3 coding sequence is TGTGCCAGCAGCCCGCTGACAGGGGTGGCTTTCTTT.